This passage covers 7 T cell receptor beta chains from one sample sequenced in a study of shared clonotypes between healthy human individuals. Assay: immunoSEQ multiplex PCR; the TCRdb copy retains only in-frame clones and omits some. Of 1,400,000 or so clones in the sample, just under 99% were seen once. Sequencing was carried out using naive CD4+ T cells sorted from blood. Subset given: CD45RA+ positively selected. Receptors originate from a man in his thirties or forties in good health.

The V and J genes are TRBV11-3 and TRBJ2-1; D might be TRBD2 (6 bases). Germline V gene sequence: CDR1 SGHNT, CDR2 YENEEA. This CDR3 is built from 15 residues. Deletions cut 5 bases from V and 8 bases from J, with 19 bases between. The CDR3 loop is CASSLSGGTGDEQFF. CDR3 bases: TGTGCCAGCAGCCTAAGTGGCGGGACGGGGGATGAGCAGTTCTTC.

V is TRBV5-4 and J is TRBJ2-1; the match to TRBD2 covers 10 bases. The germline V gene has CDR1 SGHNT and CDR2 YYREEE (reference sequence). J was trimmed by 7 bases and V by 5 bases; bases with no gene match: 3. This CDR3 is built from 13 residues. The CDR3 loop reads CASRGTSVNEQFF. The CDR3 DNA reads as TGTGCCAGCAGGGGGACTAGCGTTAATGAGCAGTTCTTC.

This chain connects TRBV29-1 to TRBJ2-1, with 7 positions matching TRBD2. Germline CDR1 reads SQVTM; CDR2 reads ANQGSEA. J was trimmed by 3 bases and V by 3 bases; bases with no gene match: 8. The CDR3 runs to 15 residues. CDR3 sequence: CSVDSAGAGYNEQFF. CDR3 DNA sequence: TGCAGCGTTGACTCGGCGGGAGCGGGCTACAATGAGCAGTTCTTC.

This chain uses TRBV28 with TRBJ2-7; 8 nucleotides match TRBD2. The V gene's germline CDR1 is MDHEN and CDR2 SYDVKM. The V and J ends lost 1 base and 4 bases, in that order; junction bases with no gene match: 15. The length of the CDR3 is 18 residues. The CDR3, as DNA: TGTGCCAGCAGTTTATCGGGCAGCGGGAGCGGACTGGGGTACGAGCAGTACTTC. Its protein is CASSLSGSGSGLGYEQYF.

This sequence joins TRBV5-1 and TRBJ2-7; TRBD2 matches at 16 bases. CDR1 is SGHRS, CDR2 YFSETQ, per germline. This CDR3 is built from 17 residues. The J segment lost 0 bases and the V segment lost 9 bases, leaving 9 bases of the junction unmatched. The CDR3 nucleotides read TGCGCCATGGAAAAGGGACTAGCGGGAGGGCCCTCCTACGAGCAGTACTTC. This codes for CAMEKGLAGGPSYEQYF.

DNA of the CDR3: TGTGCCATCAGTGGCCGGGACAGGTTTACTGGAAACACCATATATTTT. Its protein product is CAISGRDRFTGNTIYF. V gene TRBV10-3 combines with J gene TRBJ1-3, with 8 bases matching TRBD1. Germline V CDR1 and CDR2: ENHRY, SYGVKD. Trimming at V came to 4 bases and at J to 2 bases, leaving 7 bases not matched to a gene. CDR3 length: 16 residues.

The genes are TRBV15 and TRBJ2-2; D is perhaps TRBD1 or TRBD2 (6 bases each). The CDR3 runs to 19 residues. Trimming stripped 5 bases from V and 2 bases from J, with 24 bases between. Germline-derived CDR1 and CDR2 are LNHNV and YYDKDF (reference sequence). The chain's CDR3 is CATSRGQNPGLYNTGELFF. The DNA of the CDR3 is TGTGCCACCAGCCGAGGACAGAACCCGGGACTTTACAACACCGGGGAGCTGTTTTTT. The variable domain in full, with the rest retrieved from reference TRBV15 and TRBJ2-2, is DAMVIQNPRYQVTQFGKPVTLSCSQTLNHNVMYWYQQKSSQAPKLLFHYYDKDFNNEADTPDNFQSRRPNTSFCFLDIRSPGLGDTAMYLCATSRGQNPGLYNTGELFFGEGSRLTVL.